This T cell receptor (beta chain) emerged from a study of T-cell memory formation after mild COVID-19. About the research overall: In these data, TCR clusters were largely donor specific. Overall study results and limits: Whether second-wave clones peaking at day 37 were SARS-CoV-2 specific went unconfirmed. Mostly located in CM and EM were contracting CD4+ clones, with contracting CD8+ clones located in EMRA.

A single record per CDR3 protein comes from TCRdb applying MiXCR to the 5' RACE reads. The table records hundreds of thousands of distinct CDR3 sequences, around 21% of them present only once. Note on this clonotype: Its target is unknown.

The V end was cut by 2 bases, the J end by 0 bases, with 9 bases between. Per germline, CDR1 SGHRS and CDR2 YFSETQ. This CDR3 region has 15 residues. The sample consisted of PBMCs or a T cell subset sorted from them (not recorded which). The rearrangement links TRBV5-1 to TRBJ2-1; possible D gene TRBD2, 5 bases. This receptor was taken from an adult woman who had mild COVID-19 (a few samples of this study predate the infection). Cell type and time point are not known. The CDR3 DNA follows: TGCGCCAGCAGCTTATCTAGCAACTCCTACAATGAGCAGTTCTTC. This codes for CASSLSSNSYNEQFF.